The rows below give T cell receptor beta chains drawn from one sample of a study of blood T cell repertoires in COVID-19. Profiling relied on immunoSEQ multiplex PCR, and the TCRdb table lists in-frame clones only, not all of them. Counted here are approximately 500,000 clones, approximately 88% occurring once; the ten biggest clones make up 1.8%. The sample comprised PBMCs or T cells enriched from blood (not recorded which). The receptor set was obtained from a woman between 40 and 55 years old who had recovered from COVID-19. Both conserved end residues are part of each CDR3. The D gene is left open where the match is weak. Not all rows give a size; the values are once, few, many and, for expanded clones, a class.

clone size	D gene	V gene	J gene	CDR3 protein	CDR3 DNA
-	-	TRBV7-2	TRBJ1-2	CASSLGGTSLSYGYTF	TGTGCCAGCAGCTTAGGAGGGACAAGCCTCTCCTATGGCTACACCTTC
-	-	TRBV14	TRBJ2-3	CASSPLRGGQYF	TGTGCCAGCAGCCCCCTCAGGGGTGGGCAGTATTTT
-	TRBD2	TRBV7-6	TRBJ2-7	CARFLGREGYGEQYF	TGTGCCAGATTTTTGGGACGGGAGGGGTACGGCGAGCAGTACTTC
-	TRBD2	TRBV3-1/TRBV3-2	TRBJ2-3	CASSPGTSVATDTQYF	TGTGCCAGCAGCCCCGGGACTAGCGTTGCCACAGATACGCAGTATTTT
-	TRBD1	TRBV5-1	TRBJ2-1	CASSLAPGTGVNEQFF	TGCGCCAGCAGCTTGGCCCCCGGGACAGGGGTCAATGAGCAGTTCTTC
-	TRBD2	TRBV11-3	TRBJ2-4	CASSLDMYREDVAKNIQYF	TGTGCCAGCAGCTTAGATATGTACCGGGAGGACGTAGCCAAAAACATTCAGTACTTC
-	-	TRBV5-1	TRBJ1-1	CASSLTVNTEAFF	TGCGCCAGCAGCTTGACAGTAAACACTGAAGCTTTCTTT
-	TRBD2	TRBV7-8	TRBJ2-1	CASSPRGEGRLDNEQFF	TGTGCCAGCAGCCCCCGGGGGGAGGGTAGGCTGGACAATGAGCAGTTCTTC
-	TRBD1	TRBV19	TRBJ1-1	CASSIVPPGQLFYPEAFF	TGTGCCAGTAGTATAGTACCCCCGGGACAGCTATTTTACCCTGAAGCTTTCTTT
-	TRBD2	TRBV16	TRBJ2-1	CASSSGLDNEQFF	TGTGCCAGCAGCTCCGGACTAGACAATGAGCAGTTCTTC
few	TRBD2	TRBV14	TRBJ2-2	CASSQALAGLRELFF	TGTGCCAGCAGCCAAGCACTAGCGGGACTGAGGGAGCTGTTTTTT
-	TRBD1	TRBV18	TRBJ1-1	CASSTGQVKPEAFF	TGTGCCAGCTCAACGGGACAGGTTAAGCCTGAAGCTTTCTTT
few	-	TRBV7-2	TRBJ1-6	CASSLQGIGNSPLHF	TGTGCCAGCAGCTTACAGGGGATTGGCAATTCACCCCTCCACTTT
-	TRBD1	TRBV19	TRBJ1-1	CASRERDSPNTEAFF	TGTGCCAGTAGGGAACGGGACAGCCCGAACACTGAAGCTTTCTTT
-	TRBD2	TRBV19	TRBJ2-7	CASSTTSGSSYEQYF	TGTGCCAGTAGTACGACTAGCGGGAGCTCCTACGAGCAGTACTTC
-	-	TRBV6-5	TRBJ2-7	CASSYFGGSSYEQYF	TGTGCCAGCAGTTACTTTGGCGGTAGCTCCTACGAGCAGTACTTC
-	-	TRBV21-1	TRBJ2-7	CASSRGLIYEQYF	TGTGCCAGCAGTAGGGGACTTATCTACGAGCAGTACTTC
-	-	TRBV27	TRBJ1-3	CARSQGSGNTIYF	TGTGCCAGGAGCCAGGGCTCAGGAAACACCATATATTTT
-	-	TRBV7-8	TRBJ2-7	CASSELIGQGGTISYEQYF	TGTGCCAGCAGCGAGTTAATAGGTCAGGGGGGAACAATCTCCTACGAGCAGTACTTC
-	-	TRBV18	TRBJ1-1	CASSPSSLIGVSEAFF	TGTGCCAGCTCACCCTCCTCTTTAATAGGAGTCAGTGAAGCTTTCTTT
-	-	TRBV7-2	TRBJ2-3	CASSYYTSIQSTQYF	TGTGCCAGCAGCTACTACACTAGTATTCAGAGTACGCAGTATTTT
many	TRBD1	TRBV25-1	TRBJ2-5	CASKRPDRGGAGRETQYF	TGTGCCAGCAAACGCCCCGACCGAGGGGGCGCGGGTCGGGAGACCCAGTACTTC
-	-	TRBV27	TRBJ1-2	CASRRTERLTNYGYTF	TGTGCCAGCAGAAGAACCGAGAGACTAACTAACTATGGCTACACCTTC
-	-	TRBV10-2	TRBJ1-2	CASGGGYGYTF	TGCGCCAGCGGGGGAGGGTATGGCTACACCTTC
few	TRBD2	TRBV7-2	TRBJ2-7	CASSLDSGGYEQYF	TGTGCCAGCAGCTTAGATAGCGGGGGCTACGAGCAGTACTTC
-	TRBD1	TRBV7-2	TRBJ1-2	CASSFGQGARGYTF	TGTGCCAGCAGCTTTGGACAGGGGGCTCGTGGCTACACCTTC
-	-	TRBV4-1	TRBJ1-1	CASSQDISGWTEAFF	TGCGCCAGCAGCCAAGATATCTCAGGATGGACTGAAGCTTTCTTT
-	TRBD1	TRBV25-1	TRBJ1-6	CASSARTGPDSPLHF	TGTGCCAGCAGCGCCAGGACAGGGCCCGATTCACCCCTCCACTTT
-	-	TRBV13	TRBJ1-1	CASSLGRVSEAFF	TGTGCCAGCAGCTTAGGCCGTGTGTCTGAAGCTTTCTTT
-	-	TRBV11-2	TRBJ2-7	CASSLVGESAYEQYF	TGTGCCAGCAGCTTAGTTGGGGAGTCGGCCTACGAGCAGTACTTC
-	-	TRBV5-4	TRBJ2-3	CASSPGQSSTDTQYF	TGTGCCAGCAGCCCCGGACAGAGTAGCACAGATACGCAGTATTTT
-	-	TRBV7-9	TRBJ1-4	CASSSQGGNEKLFF	TGTGCCAGCAGCTCCCAGGGAGGCAATGAAAAACTGTTTTTT
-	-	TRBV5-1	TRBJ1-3	CASSLGHGNTIYF	TGCGCCAGCAGCTTAGGACACGGGAACACCATATATTTT
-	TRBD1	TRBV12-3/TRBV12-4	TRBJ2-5	CASSIRQGETQYF	TGTGCCAGCAGTATCCGACAGGGAGAGACCCAGTACTTC
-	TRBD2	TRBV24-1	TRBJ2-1	CATSDPGTSVRNEQFF	TGTGCCACCAGTGATCCGGGGACTAGCGTCAGGAATGAGCAGTTCTTC
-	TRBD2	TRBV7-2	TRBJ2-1	CASSLLPGLAEIYNEQFF	TGTGCCAGCAGCTTACTCCCTGGACTAGCGGAAATCTACAATGAGCAGTTCTTC
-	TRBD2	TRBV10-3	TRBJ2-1	CAISTRKASGRARGNEQFF	TGTGCCATCAGTACCCGGAAAGCTAGCGGGAGGGCCAGGGGAAATGAGCAGTTCTTC
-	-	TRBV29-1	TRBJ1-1	CSVDRGRNTEAFF	TGCAGCGTTGATCGGGGGAGAAACACTGAAGCTTTCTTT
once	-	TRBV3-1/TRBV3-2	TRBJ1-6	CASSHGQINSPLHF	TGTGCCAGCAGCCACGGACAGATTAATTCACCCCTCCACTTT
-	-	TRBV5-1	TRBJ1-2	CASSLDNYGGYTF	TGCGCCAGCAGCTTGGACAACTACGGGGGCTACACCTTC
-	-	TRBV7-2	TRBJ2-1	CASSLSFYNEQFF	TGTGCCAGCAGCTTATCTTTCTACAATGAGCAGTTCTTC
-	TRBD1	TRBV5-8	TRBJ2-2	CASSTGQGATGELFF	TGTGCCAGCAGCACCGGACAGGGCGCCACCGGGGAGCTGTTTTTT
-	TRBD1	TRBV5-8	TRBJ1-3	CASSLVQGASGNTIYF	TGTGCCAGCAGCTTGGTTCAGGGGGCCTCTGGAAACACCATATATTTT
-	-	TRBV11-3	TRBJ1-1	CASSSDRTSIAFF	TGTGCCAGCAGCTCCGACAGGACCTCGATAGCTTTCTTT
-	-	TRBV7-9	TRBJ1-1	CASSSTPDGRLNTEAFF	TGTGCCAGCAGCTCCACCCCCGACGGCCGACTAAACACTGAAGCTTTCTTT
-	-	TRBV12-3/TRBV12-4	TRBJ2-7	CASRQGLEQYF	TGTGCCAGCAGGCAGGGTCTCGAGCAGTACTTC
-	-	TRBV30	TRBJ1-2	CACRPGGYTF	TGTGCCTGCCGACCAGGGGGCTACACCTTC
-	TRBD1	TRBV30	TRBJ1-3	CAWSGTGSQTDGSGNTIYF	TGTGCCTGGAGTGGGACAGGGAGCCAAACAGACGGCTCTGGAAACACCATATATTTT
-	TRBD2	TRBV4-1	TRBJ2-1	CASSLTLLAGNNEQFF	TGCGCCAGCAGCCTCACACTACTAGCGGGTAACAATGAGCAGTTCTTC
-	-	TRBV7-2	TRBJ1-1	CASSPKQGRNTEAFF	TGTGCCAGCAGCCCAAAACAGGGAAGGAACACTGAAGCTTTCTTT
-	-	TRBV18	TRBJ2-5	CASSPRGMEETQYF	TGTGCCAGCTCACCAAGGGGAATGGAAGAGACCCAGTACTTC
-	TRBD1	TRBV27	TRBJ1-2	CASSSGTGDGYTF	TGTGCCAGCAGTTCCGGGACAGGGGATGGCTACACCTTC
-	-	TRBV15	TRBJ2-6	CATSRAGSGANVLTF	TGTGCCACCAGCAGAGCGGGGTCTGGGGCCAACGTCCTGACTTTC
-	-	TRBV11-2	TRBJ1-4	CASSLVLGAGEKLFF	TGTGCCAGCAGCTTAGTATTGGGGGCTGGTGAAAAACTGTTTTTT
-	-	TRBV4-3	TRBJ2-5	CASSDRQETQYF	TGCGCCAGCAGCGACAGACAAGAGACCCAGTACTTC